Sequencing of this T cell receptor (beta chain) was carried out in a study of blood T cell repertoires in COVID-19. This table comes from immunoSEQ multiplex PCR, and its TCRdb copy is limited to in-frame clones, with some not included. The sample lists approximately 300,000 clones, about 82% occurring once. Losses at the gene ends were 2 bases for V and 8 bases for J; bases not matched to a gene: 5. The CDR3 consists of 14 residues. Germline CDR1 reads MDHEN; CDR2 reads SYDVKM. The chain has TRBV28 and TRBJ1-2, with 10 bases lining up with TRBD1. The sequence was obtained from a woman aged 50 to 60 with active or convalescent COVID-19. Material: peripheral blood. This chain's CDR3 is CASSLAGQGGGYTF. CDR3 nucleotides: TGTGCCAGCAGTTTAGCTGGACAGGGGGGCGGCTACACCTTC.